This T cell receptor (beta chain) was found in a study of T-cell memory formation after mild COVID-19 (dated by TCRdb to the early 2020s). Looking at the study overall: Most TCR sequence clusters were specific to one of the two donors. T-cell clones expanding and contracting after mild COVID-19 in two donors were tracked by longitudinal TCRalpha and TCRbeta repertoire sequencing. Two young, previously healthy adult volunteers made up the cohort, one male and one female.

The investigation overall reported the following: The detection of some responding clones in pre-infection memory suggests that pre-existing cross-reactive memory T cells joined the SARS-CoV-2 response. The second-wave clones that peaked on day 37 were not confirmed to be SARS-CoV-2 specific. Clones contracting from day 15 to 85 had balanced CD4/CD8 phenotypes, while a second wave expanding from day 15 to 37 was biased towards CD4+. Only two mild cases were covered by the study, and larger cohorts that include severe cases with pre-infection samples were considered necessary. Contracting CD4+ clones were located mainly in the CM and EM memory subsets, whereas CD8+ clones were found to be enriched in EMRA.

Note on this clonotype: Its target antigen remains unknown. Base qualities are not provided; no much larger clone lies one nucleotide away.

Ficoll-Paque density gradient centrifugation was the method used to isolate PBMCs. Sequenced using an Illumina NovaSeq 6000. TCRalpha and TCRbeta cDNA libraries were constructed by 5'RACE with constant-segment primers, with sample barcodes and unique molecular identifiers being introduced. Trizol reagent was used to extract RNA from every sample. Library amplification was performed in two PCR steps, and a second sample barcode and Illumina TruSeq adapters were introduced in the second step. Libraries were sequenced on an Illumina NovaSeq with 2 x 150 bp paired-end reads. As for how the authors treated the data: With migec v1.2.7, reads were demultiplexed and then collapsed into UMI-guided consensus sequences. Using mixcr v2.1.11, UMI consensuses were aligned to TRA and TRB V and J templates and then assembled into clonotypes. A clonotype was counted as expanded or contracted only if both edgeR and NoisET called the change significant, with noise models trained on biological replicates. For edgeR calls, the cutoffs were a false discovery rate-adjusted p below 0.01 and a log2 fold-change threshold of 1. As an exploratory analysis of dynamics, max-normalized trajectories of the 1000 most abundant clonotypes were examined with PCA combined with hierarchical clustering. The CD4 or CD8 phenotype of responding clones was assigned using the separately sequenced CD4+ and CD8+ repertoires. TCRdb took the public reads, trimmed them with fastp at Q25, ran MiXCR for clone calling and kept in-frame beta chains. CDR3 protein sequences are deduplicated, and each keeps its most common genes and DNA. For this entry, the V and J calls and clone size follow TCRdb and not the study's own pipeline. This sample has 130,000 to 150,000 distinct CDR3 sequences in its table, and about 6% of those were observed once. Approximately 2% of the sample is taken by the ten largest.

The germline V gene provides CDR1 SGHRS and CDR2 YFSETQ. The CDR3 covers 16 residues, taking in both the cysteine and the phenylalanine. This entry keeps only the CDR3 DNA: 48 bases, framed from base 1. Trimming removed 7 bases from V and 3 bases from J; the gene matches leave 10 bases unexplained. The sample was PBMCs or a T cell subset sorted from them (not recorded which). This TCR came from an adult woman who had mild COVID-19 (a few samples of this study predate the infection). The sample titles of this study are shuffled in the database, so cell type and time point are left out; the donor was told from shared clones. The chain couples TRBV5-1 to TRBJ1-1, and TRBD1 matches 12 of the central bases. For the CDR3, the sequence is CASRQGQGAWDTEAFF. The sequence in DNA is TGCGCCAGCCGCCAGGGACAGGGGGCCTGGGACACTGAAGCTTTCTTT.